Only one count was recorded for the clone carrying this T cell receptor beta chain. Its antigen is not identified. This entry is derived from a study of T cell responses to AZD1222 COVID-19 vaccine. General study points: Of the AZD1222 recipients, only 5 or 6 were seropositive at baseline.

Here immunoSEQ multiplex PCR was the method, and the copy in TCRdb shows in-frame clones only, minus some. The sample contains about 140,000 clones, around 91% of which appear only once. Trimming took 5 bases from V and 3 from J; bases not matched to a gene: 11. The germline CDR1 and CDR2 sequences are MNHNY and SVGAGI (reference sequence). The CDR3 sequence is 16 residues long. This receptor was identified in an adult who received the AZD1222 COVID-19 vaccine. V usage is TRBV6-6 and J usage is TRBJ1-2; 8 nucleotides line up with TRBD1. Sequences were derived from peripheral blood, sampled 28 days after the second AZD1222 dose. The CDR3 nucleotides read TGTGCCAGCAGTCGAACTCCGGGACAGGATGACTATGGCTACACCTTC. Translated, it gives CASSRTPGQDDYGYTF.